This T cell receptor (beta chain) was observed in a study of sequential checkpoint blockade in melanoma. Study-wide background: Arm A got nivolumab then ipilimumab; arm B the reverse, 1:1. After both sequences, patients received maintenance nivolumab.

Clones were read by immunoSEQ multiplex PCR, and TCRdb kept only the in-frame ones, dropping some. The table lists just over 9,000 clones, 70% to 80% of them singletons, with nearly 25% in the top ten. Specified treatment: randomized to nivolumab then ipilimumab (arm A) or the reverse (arm B). DNA-damaging chemotherapy had not been given to any patient beforehand. From thawed PBMCs, live CD3+CD8+ cells negative for CD19 and CD56 were sorted. Germline values: CDR1 SGHNT, CDR2 YYREEE (reference sequence). V was trimmed by 4 bases and J by 3 bases, leaving 14 bases between them. The CDR3 runs to 14 residues.

The V gene is TRBV5-4, the J gene TRBJ2-7; tentatively, D is TRBD1 (6 bases). This TCR derives from a human donor with melanoma. This sample comprised CD8+ T cells sorted from blood (inferred from file names), obtained from a patient given nivolumab and ipilimumab in sequence. The CDR3 DNA sequence: TGTGCCAGCAGCCCTGAGGACAGCAGCTACGAGCAGTACTTC. This codes for CASSPEDSSYEQYF.